One T cell receptor (beta chain) is described in this entry. Using immunoSEQ multiplex PCR, the repertoire was profiled, and TCRdb retains in-frame clones only, with some absent. This sample has 85,000 to 130,000 clones, with about nine tenths found just once. This sample was taken from a study of blood T cell repertoires in COVID-19. The germline V gene encodes CDR1 LGHNA and CDR2 YNFKEQ. V lost 0 bases, J lost 4 bases, and 12 bases lay in between. The CDR3 extends over 15 amino acids. Sequencing input: peripheral blood. This receptor was obtained from a man aged 65 to 79 with acute or convalescent COVID-19. The V and J genes are TRBV4-2 and TRBJ1-1; D is undetermined. The CDR3 loop reads CASSQDGVGSTEAFF. The DNA for the CDR3 is TGTGCCAGCAGCCAAGATGGGGTGGGGAGCACTGAAGCTTTCTTT.